These T cell receptor beta chains were read from a single sample in a study of blood T cell repertoires in COVID-19. The data were produced by immunoSEQ multiplex PCR, yet TCRdb's version contains in-frame clones alone and is incomplete. Among roughly 47,000 clones listed, 89% were seen once. Sequenced sample: peripheral blood. The receptors come from an older man with active COVID-19. CDR3s include the opening cysteine and the closing phenylalanine or tryptophan. A D gene is named only where the DNA matches it firmly. Expanded clones are given a class, and other clones once, few, many or no size at all.

TRBJ1-2 TRBD1 NA 15 TRBV20-1 CSASITGGARYGYTF TGCAGTGCTAGTATCACAGGGGGCGCGAGGTATGGCTACACCTTC
TRBJ2-7 NA once 15 TRBV4-3 CASSQKVSGTYEQYF TGCGCCAGCAGCCAAAAAGTGAGCGGTACCTACGAGCAGTACTTC
TRBJ2-7 NA once 14 TRBV9 CASSPPGRVGEQYF TGTGCCAGCAGCCCTCCTGGCAGGGTGGGAGAGCAGTACTTC
TRBJ2-3 TRBD1 NA 14 TRBV27 CASSWDRGTDTQYF TGTGCCAGCAGTTGGGACAGGGGCACAGATACGCAGTATTTT
TRBJ2-7 NA NA 15 TRBV10-3 CAISSTGTISYEQYF TGTGCCATCAGTTCGACCGGGACAATCTCCTACGAGCAGTACTTC
TRBJ2-7 TRBD2 once 17 TRBV7-8 CASSHAVSGGYQWKQYF TGTGCCAGCAGTCACGCGGTATCGGGGGGGTACCAGTGGAAGCAGTACTTC
TRBJ2-5 NA NA 15 TRBV5-4 CASSLAGTSSETQYF TGTGCCAGCAGCTTGGCTGGGACTTCGTCGGAGACCCAGTACTTC
TRBJ2-7 TRBD2 NA 15 TRBV6-6 CASSTTSGGAYEQYF TGTGCCAGCAGTACGACTAGCGGGGGGGCCTACGAGCAGTACTTC
TRBJ2-3 TRBD1 NA 18 TRBV28 CASSFPLTGQDHSDTQYF TGTGCCAGCAGTTTCCCCCTTACGGGACAGGACCATTCAGATACGCAGTATTTT
TRBJ2-3 NA NA 13 TRBV7-8 CASSLQAEDTQYF TGTGCCAGCAGCTTACAGGCTGAGGATACGCAGTATTTT
TRBJ2-5 TRBD1 NA 14 TRBV15 CATSSETGLETQYF TGTGCCACCAGCTCCGAGACAGGGTTGGAGACCCAGTACTTC
TRBJ1-1 NA once 15 TRBV18 CASSPSRQGNTEAFF TGTGCCAGCTCACCAAGTAGGCAGGGGAACACTGAAGCTTTCTTT
TRBJ2-7 TRBD2 NA 14 TRBV6-1 CASSDGRGSYEQYF TGTGCCAGCAGTGATGGGAGGGGTTCCTACGAGCAGTACTTC
TRBJ1-5 NA NA 13 TRBV19 CAAQAGVGQPQHF TGTGCCGCACAAGCGGGTGTGGGTCAGCCCCAGCATTTT
TRBJ2-2 TRBD2 NA 15 TRBV28 CASGRGQGYTGELFF TGTGCCAGCGGGAGGGGTCAGGGATACACCGGGGAGCTGTTTTTT
TRBJ2-1 TRBD2 NA 15 TRBV5-4 CASSSLAGGWNEQFF TGTGCCAGCAGCTCGCTAGCGGGGGGGTGGAATGAGCAGTTCTTC
TRBJ2-1 NA NA 15 TRBV7-2 CASSFSQGNYNEQFF TGTGCCAGCAGCTTCTCTCAGGGAAACTACAATGAGCAGTTCTTC
TRBJ2-3 TRBD2 NA 16 TRBV3-1/TRBV3-2 CASSQDPSGDTDTQYF TGTGCCAGCAGCCAAGACCCTAGCGGGGACACAGATACGCAGTATTTT
TRBJ2-5 TRBD1 once 16 TRBV4-1 CASSQLQGVGQETQYF TGCGCCAGCAGCCAACTACAGGGGGTGGGACAAGAGACCCAGTACTTC
TRBJ1-3 TRBD1 NA 17 TRBV11-2 CASSSGGGRTSGNTIYF TGTGCCAGCAGCTCAGGGGGTGGCAGAACCTCTGGAAACACCATATATTTT
TRBJ1-4 NA NA 13 TRBV7-2 CASSFRGGEKLFF TGTGCCAGCAGCTTCAGGGGTGGTGAAAAACTGTTTTTT
TRBJ1-2 NA NA 14 TRBV9 CASSSSLGGNGYTF TGTGCCAGCAGCTCCTCTCTCGGAGGGAATGGCTACACCTTC
TRBJ2-7 TRBD1 NA 15 TRBV7-6 CASSLGHRGTYEQYF TGTGCCAGCAGCTTAGGCCACAGGGGAACCTACGAGCAGTACTTC